These 20 T cell receptor beta chains share one sample of origin, sequenced in a study of sequential checkpoint blockade in melanoma. The treatment was: randomized to nivolumab then ipilimumab (arm A) or the reverse (arm B). Profiling relied on immunoSEQ multiplex PCR, and the TCRdb table lists in-frame clones only, not all of them. The table has approximately 14,000 clones, roughly 82% seen once. This specimen consisted of CD8+ T cells sorted from blood (inferred from file names), obtained from a patient given nivolumab and ipilimumab in sequence. The receptors stem from a human donor with melanoma.

The genes are TRBV30 and TRBJ2-7; possibly TRBD1 for D (6 bases). The CDR3 sequence is 12 residues long. V gave up 5 bases and J gave up 7 bases, with 15 bases separating them. Germline V gene sequence: CDR1 GTSNPN, CDR2 SVGIG (reference sequence). The CDR3 protein is CAWGGHPLEQYF. CDR3 coding DNA: TGTGCCTGGGGGGGACACCCCCTGGAGCAGTACTTC. Full variable domain (rest looked up from reference TRBV30 and TRBJ2-7): SQTIHQWPATLVQPVGSPLSLECTVEGTSNPNLYWYRQAAGRGLQLLFYSVGIGQISSEVPQNLSASRPQDRQFILSSKKLLLSDSGFYLCAWGGHPLEQYFGPGTRLTVT.

This clone came up a few times. The chain has TRBV27 and TRBJ2-1; D gene uncertain. V lost 2 bases, J lost 0 bases, and 8 bases lay in between. The CDR3 sequence is 15 residues long. Germline V gene data show CDR1 as MNHEY and CDR2 as SMNVEV (reference sequence). The CDR3 nucleotides read TGTGCCAGCAGTTTAGCGAGCCCCTCCTACAATGAGCAGTTCTTC. The encoded protein is CASSLASPSYNEQFF.

The rearrangement uses TRBV7-8 and TRBJ1-1, with a possible D match to TRBD1 (5 bases). With 1 base removed from V and 4 bases from J, the gap between germline ends came to 25 bases. CDR3 length equals 19 residues. Germline assignment: CDR1 SGHVS and CDR2 FQNEAQ. The CDR3 nucleotides are TGTGCCAGCAGCTTAGTACCACCGACAGTGGTGGAGTTGAGCACTGAAGCTTTCTTT. It codes for CASSLVPPTVVELSTEAFF.

The V and J genes are TRBV6-6 and TRBJ1-5; D ambiguous. V was clipped by 4 bases and J by 0 bases, with 7 bases between them. The CDR3 runs to 14 residues. The germline V gene has CDR1 MNHNY and CDR2 SVGAGI (reference sequence). The CDR3, as DNA: TGTGCCAGCAGTTCCGCGTATAGCAATCAGCCCCAGCATTTT. It codes for CASSSAYSNQPQHF.

The chain employs TRBV6-4 and TRBJ2-3, with TRBD1 as a possible D gene (5 bases). Germline V gene data show CDR1 as MRHNA and CDR2 as SNTAGT. The CDR3 is made up of 13 amino acids. Trimming took off 3 bases at V and 2 bases at J, with 6 bases between the two ends. The CDR3 loop reads CASSEDITDTQYF. CDR3 bases: TGTGCCAGCAGTGAGGACATCACAGATACGCAGTATTTT.

This clone occurred a few times. The rearrangement links TRBV9 to TRBJ2-2; D is possibly TRBD1 (5 bases). Germline CDR1 reads SGDLS; CDR2 reads YYNGEE. Between the trimmed V and J ends, which lost 0 bases and 1 base, there was a span of 13 bases. The CDR3 is 17 residues long. The CDR3 spells CASSVAARVKNTGELFF. In DNA, the CDR3 is TGTGCCAGCAGCGTAGCGGCCAGGGTCAAGAACACCGGGGAGCTGTTTTTT.

The V gene is TRBV9, the J gene TRBJ1-4, with D possibly matching TRBD1 (5 bases). This CDR3 has 15 amino acids. Trimming removed 4 bases from V and 5 bases from J, with 15 bases in between. The germline V gene has CDR1 SGDLS and CDR2 YYNGEE. CDR3 protein: CASSPEGLLNEKLFF. CDR3 bases: TGTGCCAGCAGCCCCGAGGGACTCCTCAATGAAAAACTGTTTTTT.

J is TRBJ1-5 and V is TRBV27; weak D call: TRBD1 (6 bases). V was cut by 1 base and J by 2 bases, with 12 bases left in between. This CDR3 comprises 16 residues. Germline CDR1 reads MNHEY; CDR2 reads SMNVEV (reference sequence). As DNA, the CDR3 is TGTGCCAGCAGTTTATGGGGCAGGGGTGGCAATCAGCCCCAGCATTTT. This sequence encodes CASSLWGRGGNQPQHF.

The chain couples TRBV6-1 to TRBJ1-2; D ambiguous. The CDR3 length is 13 residues. CDR1 is MNHNS and CDR2 is SASEGT in the germline V gene. Trimming took off 4 bases at V and 5 bases at J, with 11 bases between the two ends. This CDR3 reads CASSAGMQYGYTF. The CDR3 nucleotides are TGTGCCAGCAGTGCCGGGATGCAATATGGCTACACCTTC.

The chain carries TRBV7-9 and TRBJ2-7; D remains unclear. V was clipped by 1 base and J by 3 bases, with 4 bases between them. Germline V gene lookup returns CDR1 SEHNR and CDR2 FQNEAQ (reference sequence). The CDR3 extends over 12 amino acids. The CDR3 DNA is TGTGCCAGCAGCTTAGACTACTACGAGCAGTACTTC. Protein sequence: CASSLDYYEQYF.

The V call is TRBV28, the J call TRBJ2-5, with TRBD2 matching over 8 bases. The DNA end favors TRBJ2-7, so the J call may be wrong. This CDR3 contains 13 residues. Per the germline V gene, CDR1 is MDHEN and CDR2 is SYDVKM. CDR3 bases: TGTGCCAGCCGGCAGCGGGGGTACTACGAGCAGTACTTC. Translating it yields CASRQRGYYEQYF.

This chain joins TRBV2 and TRBJ1-1, with TRBD1 matching over 9 bases. The CDR3 has 19 residues. Germline loops: CDR1 SNHLY, CDR2 FYNNEI. The junction had 18 bases not matched to a gene; V was cut back by 2 bases and J by 5 bases. CDR3 sequence: CASSERSGTGLRGWTEAFF. The CDR3 nucleotides read TGTGCCAGCAGTGAAAGGTCTGGGACAGGGCTCCGAGGTTGGACTGAAGCTTTCTTT. Supplemented by reference TRBV2 and TRBJ1-1, the full variable domain reads EPEVTQTPSHQVTQMGQEVILRCVPISNHLYFYWYRQILGQKVEFLVSFYNNEISEKSEIFDDQFSVERPDGSNFTLKIRSTKLEDSAMYFCASSERSGTGLRGWTEAFFGQGTRLTVV.

The rearrangement uses TRBV7-8 and TRBJ1-1, with a weak D call TRBD1 (5 bases). CDR1 is SGHVS and CDR2 is FQNEAQ in the germline V gene. The length of the CDR3 is 14 residues. Trimming left V 4 bases short and J 0 bases short, with 9 bases between. The CDR3 DNA sequence: TGTGCCAGCAGCTGGAAACAGGTGAACACTGAAGCTTTCTTT. It yields the protein CASSWKQVNTEAFF.

The J gene is TRBJ2-5, the V gene TRBV27, with 12 bases that match TRBD2. The CDR3 totals 16 residues. Germline CDR1 MNHEY, CDR2 SMNVEV (reference sequence). After removal of 3 bases from V and 2 bases from J, the junction contained 4 bases not matched to a gene. This CDR3 reads CASSFLAGGRQETQYF. The CDR3 DNA sequence: TGTGCCAGCAGTTTTCTAGCGGGAGGGCGTCAAGAGACCCAGTACTTC.

This chain connects TRBV6-6 to TRBJ2-6, with D maybe TRBD2 (5 bases). CDR3 length: 15 amino acids. Germline CDR1 is MNHNY and CDR2 is SVGAGI (reference sequence). V lost 6 bases to trimming and J lost 4 bases, with 13 bases between them. CDR3 loop: CASSFAGGGANVLTF. Written as DNA, the CDR3 is TGTGCCAGCAGCTTCGCGGGCGGCGGGGCCAACGTCCTGACTTTC.

This clone was recorded only once. The V and J genes are TRBV27 and TRBJ2-7, with TRBD2 identical over 8 bases. V shed 5 bases, J shed 5 bases, and the junction held 14 bases outside the gene matches. The germline V gene encodes CDR1 MNHEY and CDR2 SMNVEV (reference sequence). The CDR3 contains 16 residues. CDR3 loop: CASSARQSGSSDEQYF. CDR3 nucleotide sequence: TGTGCCAGCAGTGCCAGGCAAAGCGGGAGTTCTGACGAGCAGTACTTC.

The V and J genes are TRBV5-4 and TRBJ2-3, with TRBD2 matching 7 bases. This CDR3 is built from 15 residues. The V and J ends lost 4 bases and 0 bases, in that order; junction bases with no gene match: 5. Germline CDR1 reads SGHNT; CDR2 reads YYREEE (reference sequence). The CDR3 here is CASSQWGGSTDTQYF. The CDR3 coding sequence is TGTGCCAGCAGCCAATGGGGGGGAAGCACAGATACGCAGTATTTT.

The chain carries TRBV4-3 and TRBJ2-4; D might be TRBD1 (6 bases). This CDR3 has 15 residues. Trimming left V 0 bases short and J 11 bases short, with 17 bases between. In germline, CDR1 is LGHNA, CDR2 YSLEER. CDR3 sequence reads: CASSQDTGPTPVQYF. CDR3 nucleotide sequence: TGCGCCAGCAGCCAAGATACAGGGCCCACACCGGTTCAGTACTTC.

The CDR3 sequence: CASSLGTNQPQHF. The CDR3 DNA reads as TGTGCCAGCAGTTTAGGGACAAATCAGCCCCAGCATTTT. The chain has TRBV27 and TRBJ1-5; D is possibly TRBD1 (6 bases). Trimming took 2 bases from V and 4 from J, leaving 6 bases between them. The CDR3 totals 13 residues. Per germline, CDR1 MNHEY and CDR2 SMNVEV (reference sequence).

This clone is medium-sized by share. The V call is TRBV4-1, the J call TRBJ2-7; D unclear. CDR1 and CDR2 (germline): MGHRA, YSYEKL. CDR3 length: 16 amino acids. The V end was cut by 0 bases, the J end by 2 bases, with 14 bases between. The CDR3 loop reads CASSQDPGGLAYEQYF. The CDR3 coding sequence is TGCGCCAGCAGCCAAGATCCCGGCGGCCTGGCCTACGAGCAGTACTTC.